These 5 T cell receptor beta chains came from one sample sequenced in a study of HIV-infected children after antiretroviral therapy interruption. Specified treatment: PENTA 11 planned treatment interruption arm or continuous ART arm. A 3' RACE protocol on RNA, with unique molecular identifiers, produced the TCR library. Each CDR3 protein gets one entry after TCRdb re-called the 3' RACE reads with MiXCR. The data hold 40,000 to 55,000 distinct CDR3 sequences, with 4.3% observed a single time. Material: CD45RA+ CD4+ T cells from PBMCs, pooled from several time points, obtained from a donor given antiretroviral therapy, either interrupted or continuous. Subset noted: naive CD4+ CD45RA+ CD45RO- T cells. All receptors derive from a pool of human donors with HIV.

This clonotype has at least ten counts. The CDR3 region is CASSSAHLAGFTDTQYF. The DNA of the CDR3 is TGTGCCAGCAGCTCCGCACACCTAGCGGGGTTCACAGATACGCAGTATTTT. The chain couples TRBV11-2 to TRBJ2-3, with TRBD2 identical over 9 bases. Germline CDR1 and CDR2: SGHAT and FQNNGV. V trimming: 4 bases; J trimming: 2 bases; junction bases outside the gene matches: 10. This CDR3 spans 17 amino acids.

This sequence joins TRBV9 and TRBJ2-5; 8 bases fit TRBD2. CDR1 and CDR2 from the germline V gene are SGDLS and YYNGEE. CDR3 length: 15 residues. V was clipped by 1 base and J by 4 bases; unmatched bases: 6. The CDR3 region has the DNA TGTGCCAGCAGCGTATCAGCGGGGGCGGGAGAGACCCAGTACTTC. Translating gives CASSVSAGAGETQYF.

This clonotype was seen at least ten times. The J gene is TRBJ2-7, the V gene TRBV7-9, with D perhaps matching TRBD1 or TRBD2 (5 bases each). V was shortened by 4 bases and J by 7 bases, with 8 bases between the two germline ends. The CDR3 runs to 11 residues. Germline V CDR1 and CDR2: SEHNR, FQNEAQ (reference sequence). The CDR3 is CASSSEGEQYF. CDR3 bases: TGTGCCAGCAGCTCCGAGGGGGAGCAGTACTTC.

The sample holds many counts of this clonotype. The rearrangement uses TRBV6-5 and TRBJ1-5, with D uncertain. The CDR3 consists of 16 residues. Germline CDR1 and CDR2: MNHEY and SVGAGI. Trimming cost V 10 bases and J 7 bases, with 26 bases left between them. As DNA, the CDR3 is TGTGCCACCGAACCGTACTCCGTGGTGGAATGGCAGCCCCAGCATTTT. This gives the protein CATEPYSVVEWQPQHF.

Many counts were recorded for this clonotype. The chain recombines TRBV29-1 with TRBJ2-1; D remains unclear. V was pared by 5 bases and J by 0 bases, with 11 bases between. The CDR3 totals 14 residues. Germline lookup yields CDR1 SQVTM and CDR2 ANQGSEA. Here the CDR3 DNA reads TGCAGCGTTCACGACGTGAGCTCCTACAATGAGCAGTTCTTC. Translated: CSVHDVSSYNEQFF.